Following are 26 T cell receptor beta chains from one sample sequenced in a study of radiotherapy plus CTLA-4 blockade in lung cancer. Some clones are missing from TCRdb's copy, which holds only in-frame ones; the method was immunoSEQ multiplex PCR. This sample has tens of thousands of clones, with 55% to 75% found just once. This specimen was peripheral blood, taken from a patient treated with radiotherapy plus ipilimumab. These receptors were obtained from a human donor with non-small cell lung cancer who had stable disease on radiotherapy plus ipilimumab.

The chain combines TRBV5-1 with TRBJ2-3; TRBD2 aligns across 8 bases. The CDR3 is 17 residues long. Germline loops: CDR1 SGHRS, CDR2 YFSETQ. V was clipped by 5 bases and J by 2 bases; unmatched bases: 13. Written as DNA, the CDR3 is TGCGCCAGCAGGCTCGTTTGGGGTAGCGGGGACACAGATACGCAGTATTTT. Its translation is CASRLVWGSGDTDTQYF.

This rearrangement joins TRBV7-2 to TRBJ1-3; weak D call: TRBD1 (5 bases). The CDR3 contains 15 residues. Germline CDR1 and CDR2: SGHTA and FQGNSA. V lost 1 base and J lost 7, with 14 bases in between. CDR3 region: CASSLDRTRSNTIYF. The CDR3 nucleotides read TGTGCCAGCAGCTTAGACAGGACAAGAAGTAACACCATATATTTT.

This chain connects TRBV29-1 to TRBJ1-2; D perhaps matches TRBD1 (5 bases). The CDR3 length is 12 residues. From germline, CDR1 is SQVTM and CDR2 ANQGSEA. V shed 7 bases and J shed 6 bases, with 15 bases lying between them. In nucleotides, the CDR3 is TGCAGCGCGGGGGACTTACGGCATGGCTACACCTTC. As protein: CSAGDLRHGYTF. Filled out from reference TRBV29-1 and TRBJ1-2, the complete variable domain reads SAVISQKPSRDICQRGTSLTIQCQVDSQVTMMFWYRQQPGQSLTLIATANQGSEATYESGFVIDKFPISRPNLTFSTLTVSNMSPEDSSIYLCSAGDLRHGYTFGSGTRLTVV.

V usage is TRBV2 and J usage is TRBJ1-1; D might be TRBD1 (5 bases). This CDR3 region has 12 residues. With 1 base removed from V and 7 bases from J, the gap between germline ends came to 7 bases. Germline V gene sequence: CDR1 SNHLY, CDR2 FYNNEI. The CDR3 DNA reads TGTGCCAGCAGTGAAGGGACAAATGAAGCTTTCTTT. It encodes CASSEGTNEAFF.

This clone was detected only a few times. The sample carries other DNA sequences with the same CDR3. The chain has TRBV7-3 and TRBJ2-5; D unclear. V was shortened by 4 bases and J by 7 bases, with 7 bases between the two germline ends. The CDR3 consists of 11 residues. Per the germline V gene, CDR1 is SGHTA and CDR2 is FQGTGA. The CDR3: CASSSGGTQYF. The CDR3 nucleotides are TGTGCCAGCAGCTCGGGTGGGACCCAGTACTTC. The full variable domain, completed using reference TRBV7-3 and TRBJ2-5, is GAGVSQTPSNKVTEKGKYVELRCDPISGHTALYWYRQSLGQGPEFLIYFQGTGAADDSGLPNDRFFAVRPEGSVSTLKIQRTERGDSAVYLCASSSGGTQYFGPGTRLLVL.

The V gene is TRBV4-1, the J gene TRBJ1-1; 7 nucleotides align to TRBD1. V shed 3 bases, J shed 7 bases, and the junction held 8 bases outside the gene matches. Germline V gene lookup returns CDR1 MGHRA and CDR2 YSYEKL. The length of the CDR3 is 14 residues. The CDR3 loop is CASSQGLGTDEAFF. CDR3 bases: TGCGCCAGCAGCCAGGGCCTCGGGACAGATGAAGCTTTCTTT.

The chain carries TRBV7-9 and TRBJ2-2, with a tentative D call TRBD2 (5 bases). The CDR3 loop spans 16 amino acids. The V end lost 5 bases, the J end lost 3 bases, and 16 bases lay between the germline ends. Germline assignment: CDR1 SEHNR and CDR2 FQNEAQ (reference sequence). Written as DNA, the CDR3 is TGTGCCAGCAGCAAGTTCGGGCGGGTCGACACCGGGGAGCTGTTTTTT. This codes for CASSKFGRVDTGELFF.

Written as DNA, the CDR3 is TGCGCCAGCAGCGCCTCTATGAACACCGGGGAGCTGTTTTTT. Its protein product is CASSASMNTGELFF. The chain couples TRBV10-2 to TRBJ2-2; no reliable D call. V was trimmed by 6 bases and J by 1 base, leaving 9 bases between them. Germline V gene lookup returns CDR1 WSHSY and CDR2 SAAADI. This CDR3 has 14 residues.

V and J are TRBV6-5 and TRBJ1-1; D uncertain. Germline loops: CDR1 MNHEY, CDR2 SVGAGI. CDR3 size: 13 residues. V gave up 2 bases and J gave up 5 bases, with 9 bases separating them. The CDR3 nucleotides are TGTGCCAGCAGTTACGAAGTAGATACTGAAGCTTTCTTT. Encoded protein: CASSYEVDTEAFF.

This clone was picked up a small number of times. This chain connects TRBV4-3 to TRBJ2-7; D may be TRBD2 (5 bases). Per the germline V gene, CDR1 is LGHNA and CDR2 is YSLEER. The CDR3 is 14 residues long. Trimming took off 1 base at V and 3 bases at J, with 10 bases between the two ends. CDR3 bases: TGCGCCAGCAGCCAAGGCGGGTCGCTCTACGAGCAGTACTTC. It yields the protein CASSQGGSLYEQYF.

The chain uses TRBV5-6 and TRBJ2-1; TRBD2 matches 8 bases. From germline, CDR1 is SGHDT and CDR2 YYEEEE. The CDR3 consists of 16 residues. Trimming removed 6 bases from V and 0 bases from J; junction bases left unmatched: 8. This CDR3 reads CASIGGGKSSYNEQFF. The CDR3 coding sequence is TGTGCCAGCATCGGGGGGGGGAAAAGCTCCTACAATGAGCAGTTCTTC.

V is TRBV7-6 and J is TRBJ1-1, with no clear D. V lost 4 bases to trimming and J lost 11 bases, with 17 bases between them. The length of the CDR3 is 13 residues. In germline, CDR1 is SGHVS, CDR2 FNYEAQ. In DNA form, the CDR3 reads TGTGCCAGCAGCTCTGATGGACGGGGATCCGCTTTCTTT. Translating it yields CASSSDGRGSAFF.

This clone was found once. This chain uses TRBV30 with TRBJ1-1; maybe TRBD1 (5 bases). There are 14 residues in the CDR3. Between the trimmed V and J ends, which lost 5 bases and 1 base, there was a span of 14 bases. Germline V lookup: CDR1 GTSNPN, CDR2 SVGIG (reference sequence). CDR3 DNA: TGTGCCTGGCGTCTAGGGGCAGGGAACACTGAAGCTTTCTTT. It specifies CAWRLGAGNTEAFF.

V gene TRBV12-5 combines with J gene TRBJ2-5; a possible D gene is TRBD2 (5 bases). V was pared by 3 bases and J by 1 base, with 12 bases between. CDR1 is LGHNT and CDR2 is FRNRAP in the germline V gene. CDR3 size: 15 residues. For the CDR3, the DNA is TGTGCTAGTGGTTTTGTCGGGGTGCTCCAAGAGACCCAGTACTTC. It translates to CASGFVGVLQETQYF.

The chain employs TRBV5-1 and TRBJ2-1; 7 bases agree with TRBD1. Per germline, CDR1 SGHRS and CDR2 YFSETQ. V shed 4 bases and J 0 bases; nucleotides not matched to a gene: 1. The CDR3 is 14 residues long. CDR3 bases: TGCGCCAGCAGCGAGGGGGCCTCCTACAATGAGCAGTTCTTC. Residues: CASSEGASYNEQFF.

The CDR3: CASSLGGSQETQYF. CDR3 DNA: TGTGCCAGCAGCCTCGGGGGATCCCAAGAGACCCAGTACTTC. The rearrangement uses TRBV5-4 and TRBJ2-5; D perhaps matches TRBD2 (6 bases). CDR3 length: 14 amino acids. The germline V gene has CDR1 SGHNT and CDR2 YYREEE (reference sequence). With 4 bases removed from V and 1 base from J, the gap between germline ends came to 11 bases.

As concerns this clone: It differs at one base from a far larger clone, so likely a read error. This chain links TRBV6-1 with TRBJ1-2, with D possibly being TRBD1 (6 bases). Germline CDR1 and CDR2: MNHNS and SASEGT. The CDR3 length is 12 residues. V lost 1 base and J 6 bases, leaving 6 bases between the germline ends. CDR3 bases: TGTGCCAGCAGTGAAGGACAGGATGGCTACACCTTC. Translating it yields CASSEGQDGYTF.

J is TRBJ2-7 and V is TRBV5-4; tentatively, D is TRBD1 (6 bases). CDR3 length: 14 amino acids. V lost 4 bases to trimming and J lost 2 bases, with 13 bases between them. CDR1 SGHNT and CDR2 YYREEE come from the germline V gene (reference sequence). CDR3 coding DNA: TGTGCCAGCAGCCGACAGGTGGTTCCCTACGAGCAGTACTTC. Its translation is CASSRQVVPYEQYF.

The CDR3 loop is CASSSLTGSTEAFF. The CDR3 DNA is TGTGCCAGCAGCAGCCTGACAGGGAGCACTGAAGCTTTCTTT. The chain links TRBV7-2 to TRBJ1-1; 7 bases align to TRBD1. The germline V gene encodes CDR1 SGHTA and CDR2 FQGNSA. The CDR3 extends over 14 amino acids. With V trimmed by 5 bases and J by 4 bases, 7 bases remained unmatched.

Only one count was recorded for this clone. V and J are TRBV6-6 and TRBJ2-3, with D maybe TRBD2 (7 bases). Trimming took 7 bases from V and 5 from J, leaving 22 bases between them. Looked up from germline, CDR1 is MNHNY and CDR2 is SVGAGI (reference sequence). CDR3 length equals 16 residues. The CDR3 DNA sequence: TGTGCCAGCATCCCCGGGGGGCAGGGAGTTAGAGATACGCAGTATTTT. Amino acid sequence: CASIPGGQGVRDTQYF.

The V call is TRBV19, the J call TRBJ1-2; D remains unclear. V lost 3 bases and J 2 bases, leaving 7 bases between the germline ends. The CDR3 is 13 residues long. The germline CDR1 and CDR2 sequences are LNHDA and SQIVND (reference sequence). CDR3 DNA sequence: TGTGCCAGTAGTATCGACGGGAACTATGGCTACACCTTC. Translation: CASSIDGNYGYTF.

The chain combines TRBV19 with TRBJ1-2, with TRBD1 matching 7 bases. CDR1 LNHDA and CDR2 SQIVND come from the germline V gene (reference sequence). This CDR3 is built from 16 residues. V lost 0 bases, J lost 6 bases, and 10 bases stayed unmatched. CDR3: CASSIDPNRGANGYTF. Written as DNA, the CDR3 is TGTGCCAGTAGTATAGATCCGAACAGGGGAGCGAATGGCTACACCTTC.

The V call is TRBV6-1, the J call TRBJ2-1; 7 bases align to TRBD2. V dropped 8 bases and J dropped 6; count of bases not matched to a gene: 1. The CDR3 runs 11 residues. CDR1 MNHNS and CDR2 SASEGT come from the germline V gene. CDR3 nucleotides: TGTGCCAGCCGGGAGGCCAATGAGCAGTTCTTC. Its translation is CASREANEQFF.

The rearrangement links TRBV4-1 to TRBJ2-3; 7 bases fit TRBD2. Germline trimming cut 5 bases from V and 6 bases from J; bases unmatched to any gene: 8. Germline-derived CDR1 and CDR2 are MGHRA and YSYEKL. The CDR3 runs to 14 residues. In DNA form, the CDR3 reads TGCGCCAGCAGCTGGACTAGATGGGGGGATACGCAGTATTTT. Amino acids: CASSWTRWGDTQYF.

This clone was seen a single time. The V call is TRBV4-1, the J call TRBJ2-1; D call uncertain. In germline, CDR1 is MGHRA, CDR2 YSYEKL. The CDR3 covers 15 residues. Trimming removed 0 bases from V and 1 base from J, with 7 bases in between. The DNA for the CDR3 is TGCGCCAGCAGCCAAGAGGGCAGTTCCTACAATGAGCAGTTCTTC. Residues: CASSQEGSSYNEQFF.

This clone has just a few counts. The rearrangement links TRBV11-2 to TRBJ2-7, with TRBD1 matching over 9 bases. Losses at the gene ends were 0 bases for V and 0 bases for J; bases not matched to a gene: 6. Germline V gene data show CDR1 as SGHAT and CDR2 as FQNNGV. The CDR3 contains 17 residues. DNA of the CDR3: TGTGCCAGCAGCTTAGATTGGTGGGACAGGGACTCCTACGAGCAGTACTTC. It yields the protein CASSLDWWDRDSYEQYF. The entire variable domain, with the rest obtained from reference TRBV11-2 and TRBJ2-7, is as follows: EAGVAQSPRYKIIEKRQSVAFWCNPISGHATLYWYQQILGQGPKLLIQFQNNGVVDDSQLPKDRFSAERLKGVDSTLKIQPAKLEDSAVYLCASSLDWWDRDSYEQYFGPGTRLTVT.